Listed below are T cell receptor beta chains from one sample, sequenced in a study of blood T cell dynamics during melanoma immunotherapy. Generated by immunoSEQ multiplex PCR, the TCRdb table keeps only in-frame clones and is missing some. Of roughly 10,000 clones listed, approximately 84% are singletons. The specimen was blood, collected from a patient treated with checkpoint blockade. The receptors come from a human donor with melanoma. Both conserved end residues are part of each CDR3. Each record gives: J gene, D gene, V gene, clone size, CDR3 protein, CDR3 DNA. The D gene is left open where the match is weak. Clone sizes are given selectively: once, few, many, or a class where the clone is expanded.

TRBJ1-2,-,TRBV6-5,-,CASSYKGPYGYTF,TGTGCCAGCAGTTATAAGGGCCCCTATGGCTACACCTTC
TRBJ1-6,TRBD1,TRBV19,-,CASSDRVRSPLHF,TGTGCCAGTTCCGACAGGGTCCGTTCACCCCTCCACTTT
TRBJ2-7,-,TRBV16,-,CASSLLQGRDTDEQYF,TGTGCCAGCAGCCTCTTACAGGGGCGGGACACTGACGAGCAGTACTTC
TRBJ2-3,-,TRBV5-5,-,CASSLESRVRDTQYF,TGTGCCAGCAGCTTGGAGAGCAGAGTGAGAGATACGCAGTATTTT
TRBJ1-2,-,TRBV29-1,-,CSVEDLREGRNYGYTF,TGCAGCGTTGAAGATCTTCGCGAGGGAAGAAACTATGGCTACACCTTC
TRBJ2-5,-,TRBV7-2,-,CASSAGTIGVETQYF,TGTGCCAGCAGCGCGGGGACCATCGGTGTAGAGACCCAGTACTTC
TRBJ1-4,-,TRBV7-2,-,CASSSGRINEKLFF,TGTGCCAGCAGCTCGGGACGGATTAATGAAAAACTGTTTTTT
TRBJ2-3,-,TRBV5-4,-,CASSSPVALNTQYF,TGTGCCAGCAGCTCTCCGGTAGCGCTTAATACGCAGTATTTT
TRBJ1-2,-,TRBV29-1,-,CSVESFQGTYGYTF,TGCAGCGTTGAAAGCTTCCAGGGAACCTATGGCTACACCTTC
TRBJ2-7,TRBD2,TRBV7-8,-,CASSFATGTSGGSYEQYF,TGTGCCAGCAGCTTTGCGACCGGGACTAGCGGGGGCAGCTACGAGCAGTACTTC
TRBJ2-2,-,TRBV5-4,-,CASSFSGRTGTGELFF,TGTGCCAGCAGCTTTTCAGGGAGGACCGGCACCGGGGAGCTGTTTTTT
TRBJ2-7,-,TRBV6-5,once,CASTMGPGPYEQYF,TGTGCCAGCACCATGGGCCCAGGCCCCTACGAGCAGTACTTC
TRBJ2-1,TRBD2,TRBV7-3,once,CASSFSGGSYNEQFF,TGTGCCAGCAGCTTCTCGGGAGGCTCCTACAATGAGCAGTTCTTC
TRBJ1-2,-,TRBV10-3,-,CATSPEGNYGYTF,TGTGCCACCTCACCGGAGGGAAACTATGGCTACACCTTC
TRBJ2-5,-,TRBV7-9,-,CASSSTSGGPETQYF,TGTGCCAGCAGCTCAACCTCTGGGGGCCCAGAGACCCAGTACTTC
TRBJ2-1,-,TRBV7-2,once,CASSLVGRGVSYNEQFF,TGTGCCAGCAGCTTAGTGGGAAGGGGGGTCTCCTACAATGAGCAGTTCTTC
TRBJ1-1,TRBD1,TRBV9,-,CASSLRQGVTEAFF,TGTGCCAGCAGTTTAAGGCAGGGGGTGACTGAAGCTTTCTTT
TRBJ2-3,-,TRBV9,-,CASSSRGRADTQYF,TGTGCCAGCAGCTCTCGTGGAAGAGCAGATACGCAGTATTTT
TRBJ1-1,-,TRBV4-3,-,CASSQEPNLNTEAFF,TGCGCCAGCAGCCAAGAGCCGAATCTGAACACTGAAGCTTTCTTT
TRBJ2-4,TRBD2,TRBV6-1,-,CASSESYLAGGRNIQYF,TGTGCCAGCAGTGAAAGCTACCTTGCGGGGGGGAGGAACATTCAGTACTTC
TRBJ1-2,TRBD1,TRBV2,few,CASRGTVINYGYTF,TGTGCCAGCAGGGGGACAGTCATTAACTATGGCTACACCTTC
TRBJ1-3,-,TRBV27,few,CASSAGFSGNTIYF,TGTGCCAGCAGCGCCGGTTTCTCTGGAAACACCATATATTTT
TRBJ2-1,TRBD1,TRBV11-3,-,CASSEGARYIEQFF,TGTGCCAGCAGCGAGGGGGCTCGATACATTGAGCAGTTCTTC
TRBJ2-2,-,TRBV7-2,-,CASSFGTLYTGELFF,TGTGCCAGCAGCTTCGGGACCCTATACACCGGGGAGCTGTTTTTT